Listed here are 8 T cell receptor beta chains from one sample, sequenced in a study of control samples from healthy donors and cancer patients. The table came from immunoSEQ multiplex PCR; TCRdb's copy has only in-frame clones and leaves some out. The table lists about 80,000 clones, roughly 91% of them singletons. Sample: blood. The origin of the receptors is a man aged 50-59 years in good health.

Only one count was recorded for this clone. V and J are TRBV15 and TRBJ1-1; D unclear. The CDR3 runs 12 residues. CDR1 is LNHNV and CDR2 is YYDKDF in the germline V gene (reference sequence). V gave up 8 bases and J gave up 7 bases, with 14 bases separating them. The CDR3 DNA is TGTGCCACCGAAGATAGAGGGAATGAAGCTTTCTTT. It encodes CATEDRGNEAFF.

The rearrangement links TRBV6-5 to TRBJ1-1; D gene uncertain. Germline CDR1 and CDR2: MNHEY and SVGAGI. This CDR3 has 13 amino acids. Trimming left V 7 bases short and J 8 bases short, with 17 bases between. CDR3 residues: CASISVNSPEAFF. The CDR3 nucleotides read TGTGCCAGCATCTCGGTGAACAGCCCGGAAGCTTTCTTT.

The CDR3 loop reads CASSPERNRVGTQYF. The CDR3 coding sequence is TGCGCCAGCAGTCCGGAAAGAAATAGGGTAGGGACCCAGTACTTC. The J gene is TRBJ2-5, the V gene TRBV10-2; D remains ambiguous. This CDR3 has 15 amino acids. The V gene's germline CDR1 is WSHSY and CDR2 SAAADI. Deletions cut 5 bases from V and 7 bases from J, with 20 bases between.

This clone was detected only once. CDR3 sequence: CASSSRGQGNYGYTF. In nucleotides, the CDR3 is TGTGCCAGCAGCTCCCGCGGACAGGGGAACTATGGCTACACCTTC. The chain couples TRBV7-6 to TRBJ1-2; the match to TRBD1 covers 9 bases. Germline loops: CDR1 SGHVS, CDR2 FNYEAQ. This CDR3 comprises 15 residues. V lost 4 bases and J lost 2; bases outside the gene matches: 5.

The chain employs TRBV7-2 and TRBJ2-3, with 9 bases aligning to TRBD2. The CDR3 extends over 17 amino acids. Germline CDR1 and CDR2: SGHTA and FQGNSA. The trim removed 5 bases at V and 0 bases at J, leaving 9 bases unmatched. The CDR3 DNA reads as TGTGCCAGCAGCCCCGGGTTAGCGGGGGCCAGCACAGATACGCAGTATTTT. Amino acids: CASSPGLAGASTDTQYF.

The chain is built from TRBV6-1 and TRBJ1-1; 11 bases are shared with TRBD1. The V gene end was trimmed by 6 bases and the J gene end by 6 bases; junction bases not matched to a gene: 6. There are 14 residues in the CDR3. Germline CDR1 and CDR2: MNHNS and SASEGT. The DNA of the CDR3 is TGTGCCAGCAGACCGGGACAGGGGGGCCCTGAAGCTTTCTTT. Its translation is CASRPGQGGPEAFF.

The V and J genes are TRBV4-1 and TRBJ1-2; D perhaps matches TRBD1 (6 bases). V was shortened by 1 base and J by 0 bases, with 9 bases between the two germline ends. The CDR3 totals 15 residues. CDR1 is MGHRA and CDR2 is YSYEKL in the germline V gene. CDR3 sequence (DNA): TGCGCCAGCAGCCAAGTCACAGGGTCTAACTATGGCTACACCTTC. Translating it yields CASSQVTGSNYGYTF.

This chain uses TRBV5-1 with TRBJ1-1; 8 bases align to TRBD1. The CDR3 has 15 amino acids. Per the germline V gene, CDR1 is SGHRS and CDR2 is YFSETQ. V was clipped by 6 bases and J by 0 bases; unmatched bases: 7. CDR3 sequence reads: CASTDGTGLNTEAFF. DNA of the CDR3: TGCGCCAGCACCGATGGGACAGGTTTGAACACTGAAGCTTTCTTT.